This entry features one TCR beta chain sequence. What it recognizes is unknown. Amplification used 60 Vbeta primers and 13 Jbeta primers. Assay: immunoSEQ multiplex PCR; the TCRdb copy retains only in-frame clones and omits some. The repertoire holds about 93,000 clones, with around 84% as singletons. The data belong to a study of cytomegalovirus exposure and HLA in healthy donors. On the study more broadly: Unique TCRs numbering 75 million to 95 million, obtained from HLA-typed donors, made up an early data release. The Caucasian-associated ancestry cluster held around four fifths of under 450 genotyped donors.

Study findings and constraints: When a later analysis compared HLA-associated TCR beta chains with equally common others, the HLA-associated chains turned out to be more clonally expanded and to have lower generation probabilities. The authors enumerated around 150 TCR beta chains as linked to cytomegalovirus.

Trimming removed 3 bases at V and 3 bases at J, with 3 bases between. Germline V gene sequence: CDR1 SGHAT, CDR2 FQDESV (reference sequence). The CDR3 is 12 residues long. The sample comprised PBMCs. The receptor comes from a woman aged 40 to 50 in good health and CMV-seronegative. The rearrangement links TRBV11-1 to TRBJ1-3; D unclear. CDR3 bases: TGTGCCAGCAGCTTGAGTGGAAACACCATATATTTT. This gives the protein CASSLSGNTIYF.